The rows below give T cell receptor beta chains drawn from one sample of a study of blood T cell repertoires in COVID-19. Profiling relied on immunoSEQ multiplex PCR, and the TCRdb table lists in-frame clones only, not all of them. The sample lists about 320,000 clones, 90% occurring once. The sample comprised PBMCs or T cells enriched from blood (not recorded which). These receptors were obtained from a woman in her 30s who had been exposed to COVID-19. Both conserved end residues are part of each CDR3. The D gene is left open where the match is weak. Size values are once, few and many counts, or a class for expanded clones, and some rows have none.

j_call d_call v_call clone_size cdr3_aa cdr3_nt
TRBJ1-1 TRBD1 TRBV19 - CATSPGQGAGDTEAFF TGTGCCACTTCCCCGGGACAGGGGGCAGGGGACACTGAAGCTTTCTTT
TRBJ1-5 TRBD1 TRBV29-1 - CSVQTGANQPQHF TGCAGCGTCCAGACAGGGGCCAATCAGCCCCAGCATTTT
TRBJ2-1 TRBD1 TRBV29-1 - CSVAAGDREAEQFF TGCAGCGTTGCGGCCGGGGACAGGGAGGCTGAGCAGTTCTTC
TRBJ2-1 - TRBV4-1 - CASSVGATYNEQFF TGCGCCAGCAGCGTGGGCGCCACCTACAATGAGCAGTTCTTC
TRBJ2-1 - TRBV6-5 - CASSYSTDPYNEQFF TGTGCCAGCAGTTACTCGACAGACCCCTACAATGAGCAGTTCTTC
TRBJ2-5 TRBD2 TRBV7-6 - CASSLVGGGRQETQYF TGTGCCAGCAGCTTAGTAGGCGGGGGGAGACAAGAGACCCAGTACTTC
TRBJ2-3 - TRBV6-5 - CASSYGAASDTQYF TGTGCCAGCAGTTACGGGGCGGCCTCAGATACGCAGTATTTT
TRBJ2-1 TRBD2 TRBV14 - CASSQDRGTSAYNEQFF TGTGCCAGCAGCCAAGATCGGGGGACTAGCGCCTACAATGAGCAGTTCTTC
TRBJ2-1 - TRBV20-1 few CSVLSRYEQFF TGCAGTGTCCTCTCTAGATATGAGCAGTTCTTC
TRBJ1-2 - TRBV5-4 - CASSFNRDYGYTF TGTGCCAGCAGCTTCAACAGGGACTATGGCTACACCTTC
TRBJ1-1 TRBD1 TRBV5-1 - CASSYRGRSLRYTEAFF TGCGCCAGCAGCTACAGGGGGCGTTCTCTTCGTTACACTGAAGCTTTCTTT
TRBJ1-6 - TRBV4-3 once CASSQDVGRGHGNSPLHF TGCGCCAGCAGCCAAGATGTCGGGAGGGGTCATGGGAATTCACCCCTCCACTTT
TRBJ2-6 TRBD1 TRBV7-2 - CASSLGTGLSGANVLTF TGTGCCAGCAGCTTAGGGACAGGGCTCTCTGGGGCCAACGTCCTGACTTTC
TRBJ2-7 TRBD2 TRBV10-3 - CAISIAGGQYEQYF TGTGCCATCAGTATAGCGGGGGGGCAGTACGAGCAGTACTTC